These 23 T cell receptor beta chains originate from one sample sequenced in a study of early T cells in non-severe SARS-CoV-2 infection. One entry per CDR3 protein, called by TCRdb with MiXCR from the 5' RACE reads. The repertoire includes some 80,000 distinct CDR3 sequences, about 12% of them detected once, and approximately 7% sits in the top ten. The sequenced material came from whole blood. These receptors were collected from an adult who was a healthcare worker with PCR-confirmed SARS-CoV-2 infection or an uninfected control (not recorded which).

This clonotype was detected a few times. The chain links TRBV5-1 to TRBJ1-3; 8 nucleotides line up with TRBD1. The CDR3 sequence is 16 residues long. Trimming cost V 4 bases and J 0 bases; bases outside gene matches: 6. The germline V gene encodes CDR1 SGHRS and CDR2 YFSETQ. CDR3 sequence (DNA): TGCGCCAGCAGCGGACAGGGTCAGAGCTCTGGAAACACCATATATTTT. It translates to CASSGQGQSSGNTIYF.

This clonotype occurred a few times. This chain joins TRBV6-4 and TRBJ2-7; D remains unclear. The CDR3 covers 14 residues. V was shortened by 4 bases and J by 4 bases, with 14 bases between the two germline ends. Germline assignment: CDR1 MRHNA and CDR2 SNTAGT. The CDR3 is CASSVASAYYEQYF. The CDR3 DNA follows: TGTGCCAGCAGTGTTGCATCGGCTTATTACGAGCAGTACTTC.

This chain joins TRBV11-2 and TRBJ2-5; 7 positions agree with TRBD2. The CDR3 consists of 14 residues. Germline CDR1 reads SGHAT; CDR2 reads FQNNGV. V lost 5 bases to trimming and J lost 7 bases; unmatched junction nucleotides: 10. CDR3 DNA sequence: TGTGCCAGCAGCGTGGGGGGGGAAGGATGGACCCAGTACTTC. This encodes CASSVGGEGWTQYF. The entire variable domain, with the rest obtained from reference TRBV11-2 and TRBJ2-5, is as follows: EAGVAQSPRYKIIEKRQSVAFWCNPISGHATLYWYQQILGQGPKLLIQFQNNGVVDDSQLPKDRFSAERLKGVDSTLKIQPAKLEDSAVYLCASSVGGEGWTQYFGPGTRLLVL.

The V and J genes are TRBV13 and TRBJ2-3, with TRBD2 identical over 7 bases. The CDR3 sequence is 17 residues long. J was trimmed by 3 bases and V by 2 bases; bases with no gene match: 11. Germline values: CDR1 PRHDT, CDR2 FYEKMQ (reference sequence). CDR3 region: CASSLNGLAERTDTQYF. Here the CDR3 DNA reads TGTGCCAGCAGCTTAAATGGTCTAGCGGAGAGGACAGATACGCAGTATTTT.

This clonotype has at least ten counts. This chain's CDR3 is CASSSGESWGYTF. DNA for the CDR3: TGTGCCAGCAGCTCGGGAGAGTCCTGGGGCTACACCTTC. The V and J genes are TRBV7-2 and TRBJ1-2; D remains unclear. V lost 4 bases and J 8 bases, leaving 14 bases between the germline ends. The CDR3 spans 13 residues. Germline V gene lookup returns CDR1 SGHTA and CDR2 FQGNSA.

This chain links TRBV25-1 with TRBJ2-7, with 9 bases fitting TRBD2. The junction had 7 bases not matched to a gene; V was cut back by 4 bases and J by 0 bases. Germline V CDR1 and CDR2: MGHDK, SYGVNS. The CDR3 loop spans 16 amino acids. CDR3 bases: TGTGCCAGCAGTGGAGGCGGGGGGGCTCTCTCCTACGAGCAGTACTTC. It specifies CASSGGGGALSYEQYF.

The chain joins TRBV6-5 to TRBJ2-7; 12 bases line up with TRBD2. V dropped 6 bases and J dropped 0; count of bases not matched to a gene: 3. The CDR3 length is 15 residues. Per germline, CDR1 MNHEY and CDR2 SVGAGI. Here the CDR3 reads CASRGLAGTSYEQYF. The CDR3 bases are TGTGCCAGCAGAGGACTAGCGGGAACCTCCTACGAGCAGTACTTC.

This clonotype occurred a few times. The gene calls are TRBV24-1 and TRBJ1-1; D is unclear. Trimming took 2 bases from V and 6 from J, leaving 9 bases between them. Per the germline V gene, CDR1 is KGHDR and CDR2 is SFDVKD. The CDR3 length is 13 residues. The CDR3 region is CATSDWEKAEAFF. For the CDR3, the DNA is TGTGCCACCAGTGATTGGGAGAAGGCTGAAGCTTTCTTT.

The chain employs TRBV5-1 and TRBJ2-6, with TRBD1 identical over 8 bases. This CDR3 has 16 residues. Germline CDR1 is SGHRS and CDR2 is YFSETQ. V dropped 4 bases and J dropped 0; count of bases not matched to a gene: 3. The CDR3 DNA reads TGCGCCAGCAGCAAGACAGGGGCCTCTGGGGCCAACGTCCTGACTTTC. It specifies CASSKTGASGANVLTF.

The chain uses TRBV28 and TRBJ2-7, with TRBD1 identical over 8 bases. The CDR3 runs 13 residues. Germline CDR1 MDHEN, CDR2 SYDVKM. Germline trimming cut 8 bases from V and 3 bases from J; bases unmatched to any gene: 6. The CDR3 reads CASFGQGRYEQYF. In DNA form, the CDR3 reads TGTGCCAGCTTTGGACAGGGACGCTACGAGCAGTACTTC.

The table lists this clonotype with a few counts. The chain joins TRBV6-1 to TRBJ2-4; TRBD1 agrees at 8 bases. J was trimmed by 7 bases and V by 3 bases; bases with no gene match: 11. Germline V CDR1 and CDR2: MNHNS, SASEGT. This CDR3 is 16 amino acids long. CDR3 coding DNA: TGTGCCAGCAGTGATCCAGGGGGCAGGCTAAGGAACATTCAGTACTTC. Encoded protein: CASSDPGGRLRNIQYF.

This clonotype came up a few times. The chain combines TRBV5-6 with TRBJ2-1; 7 bases align to TRBD1. From germline, CDR1 is SGHDT and CDR2 YYEEEE. V was clipped by 4 bases and J by 4 bases; unmatched bases: 14. The CDR3 spans 17 residues. The CDR3 nucleotides read TGTGCCAGCAGCCTCCTAACCGGGACAGATTCGTACAATGAGCAGTTCTTC. Translation: CASSLLTGTDSYNEQFF.

In this sample, this clonotype turned up a few times. V gene TRBV10-3 combines with J gene TRBJ1-2; D is uncertain. Germline assignment: CDR1 ENHRY and CDR2 SYGVKD. V lost 10 bases to trimming and J lost 8 bases, with 23 bases between them. The CDR3 loop spans 14 amino acids. This chain's CDR3 is CATTDRGPTGGYTF. CDR3 nucleotide sequence: TGTGCCACAACAGATCGCGGACCAACGGGGGGCTACACCTTC.

This clonotype was observed at least ten times. The chain combines TRBV24-1 with TRBJ1-5; TRBD1 matches at 8 bases. V lost 3 bases and J lost 3; bases outside the gene matches: 3. Looked up from germline, CDR1 is KGHDR and CDR2 is SFDVKD. CDR3 length: 15 amino acids. In DNA, the CDR3 is TGTGCCACCAGTGATGGACAGGGAATCAATCAGCCCCAGCATTTT. This sequence encodes CATSDGQGINQPQHF.

The CDR3 is CASSGEGGYQPQHF. CDR3 in DNA: TGTGCCAGCAGTGGAGAAGGGGGGTATCAGCCCCAGCATTTT. The chain couples TRBV2 to TRBJ1-5; tentatively, D is TRBD1 (6 bases). CDR3 length equals 14 residues. Germline values: CDR1 SNHLY, CDR2 FYNNEI. The germline V and J ends were trimmed by 4 bases and 5 bases, with 12 bases remaining between them.

This clonotype has just a few counts. CDR3 in DNA: TGCAGTGCTAGTCGGGGAACCCCCAACGAGCAGTACTTC. It is translated as CSASRGTPNEQYF. The chain combines TRBV20-1 with TRBJ2-7, with D possibly matching TRBD2 (5 bases). Germline V gene data show CDR1 as DFQATT and CDR2 as SNEGSKA (reference sequence). Deletions cut 3 bases from V and 5 bases from J, with 14 bases between. This CDR3 has 13 amino acids.

This clonotype was observed a few times. V usage is TRBV7-6 and J usage is TRBJ2-3; D is undetermined. The length of the CDR3 is 15 residues. Per the germline V gene, CDR1 is SGHVS and CDR2 is FNYEAQ. Between the trimmed V and J ends, which lost 5 bases and 2 bases, there was a span of 14 bases. Here the CDR3 DNA reads TGTGCCAGCAGCCCCCAACCTTGGGACACAGATACGCAGTATTTT. Translating it yields CASSPQPWDTDTQYF. Full variable domain (outside the CDR3, taken from reference TRBV7-6 and TRBJ2-3): GAGVSQSPRYKVTKRGQDVALRCDPISGHVSLYWYRQALGQGPEFLTYFNYEAQQDKSGLPNDRFSAERPEGSISTLTIQRTEQRDSAMYRCASSPQPWDTDTQYFGPGTRLTVL.

In its sample, this clonotype was seen a few times. V usage is TRBV7-2 and J usage is TRBJ1-5; D ambiguous. This CDR3 has 14 amino acids. V was clipped by 1 base and J by 0 bases, with 4 bases between them. The germline CDR1 and CDR2 sequences are SGHTA and FQGNSA. CDR3 protein: CASSLEHSNQPQHF. CDR3 nucleotides: TGTGCCAGCAGCTTAGAACATAGCAATCAGCCCCAGCATTTT.

V and J are TRBV4-2 and TRBJ2-1; a possible D gene is TRBD2 (6 bases). CDR3 length: 16 amino acids. The germline V gene encodes CDR1 LGHNA and CDR2 YNFKEQ. Trimming stripped 2 bases from V and 4 bases from J, with 15 bases between. The CDR3 sequence: CASSQPTSTIYNEQFF. In DNA, the CDR3 is TGTGCCAGCAGCCAACCTACTAGCACGATATACAATGAGCAGTTCTTC.

This clonotype was counted between two and nine times. The V and J genes are TRBV6-1 and TRBJ1-1; D is unresolved. CDR3 length: 13 residues. Deletions cut 4 bases from V and 10 bases from J, with 16 bases between. The V gene's germline CDR1 is MNHNS and CDR2 SASEGT. The CDR3 DNA reads as TGTGCCAGCAGTGTTGAAGTGAACACGGGAGCTTTCTTT. Translating it yields CASSVEVNTGAFF.

This clonotype was observed at least ten times. The rearrangement uses TRBV7-8 and TRBJ1-4, with 9 bases that match TRBD1. In germline, CDR1 is SGHVS, CDR2 FQNEAQ. Unmatched junction bases numbered 9, after V lost 4 bases and J lost 6 bases. The CDR3 is made up of 16 amino acids. CDR3 in amino acids: CASSSRPGQGDEKLFF. The CDR3 bases are TGTGCCAGCAGCTCAAGACCGGGACAGGGAGATGAAAAACTGTTTTTT.

There are many counts of this clonotype. This rearrangement joins TRBV20-1 to TRBJ2-4; D gene ambiguous. CDR3 length: 13 amino acids. Germline CDR1 reads DFQATT; CDR2 reads SNEGSKA (reference sequence). V lost 5 bases to trimming and J lost 7 bases, with 15 bases between them. CDR3 DNA: TGCAGTGCTGAGGACGGTTTGGGGAACATTCAGTACTTC. Translating it yields CSAEDGLGNIQYF.

The J gene is TRBJ2-1, the V gene TRBV11-2; TRBD1 might be the D (6 bases). V lost 2 bases to trimming and J lost 7 bases, with 18 bases between them. This CDR3 region has 16 residues. The germline gives CDR1 SGHAT, CDR2 FQNNGV. This CDR3 reads CASSLRGPPRGNEQFF. DNA of the CDR3: TGTGCCAGCAGCTTAAGAGGCCCTCCTAGGGGGAATGAGCAGTTCTTC.